The 30 T cell receptor beta chains in this list originate from one sample, sequenced in a study of radiotherapy plus CTLA-4 blockade in lung cancer. Repertoires were generated with immunoSEQ multiplex PCR, while TCRdb's copy carries only in-frame clones and drops some. Here the sample spans roughly 66,000 clones, roughly four fifths being singletons. Here the sequenced sample was peripheral blood, taken from a patient treated with radiotherapy plus ipilimumab. Receptors were obtained from a human donor with non-small cell lung cancer who had a partial response to radiotherapy plus ipilimumab.

In its sample, this clone was seen once. The genes are TRBV6-4 and TRBJ2-7, with TRBD2 matching over 7 bases. Germline V gene lookup returns CDR1 MRHNA and CDR2 SNTAGT. This CDR3 has 12 residues. In nucleotides, the CDR3 is TGTCCCCCGGGGGGAAGTTCCTACGAGCAGTACTTC. Protein product: CPPGGSSYEQYF.

The chain combines TRBV2 with TRBJ1-5, with D perhaps TRBD1 (5 bases). The CDR3 extends over 15 amino acids. Germline V CDR1 and CDR2: SNHLY, FYNNEI. The germline V and J ends were trimmed by 3 bases and 10 bases, with 19 bases remaining between them. CDR3 loop: CASSEVTGGKNPQHF. For the CDR3, the DNA is TGTGCCAGCAGTGAGGTTACGGGGGGTAAGAATCCCCAGCATTTT.

The V and J genes are TRBV7-9 and TRBJ1-2; 9 bases fit TRBD1. The CDR3 has 13 amino acids. Trimming removed 8 bases from V and 8 bases from J; junction bases left unmatched: 9. Germline CDR1 SEHNR, CDR2 FQNEAQ (reference sequence). The CDR3 region is CASSRDRAGGYTF. The CDR3 coding sequence is TGTGCCAGCTCTCGGGACAGGGCGGGCGGCTACACCTTC.

Here the CDR3 DNA reads TGTGCCAGCAGTGTAACCCGACAGGGGCAGTTCTTC. It yields the protein CASSVTRQGQFF. The rearrangement uses TRBV6-1 and TRBJ2-1; 7 nucleotides match TRBD1. The CDR3 is 12 amino acids. Per the germline V gene, CDR1 is MNHNS and CDR2 is SASEGT. V lost 4 bases to trimming and J lost 12 bases; unmatched junction nucleotides: 6.

J is TRBJ1-2 and V is TRBV28; no clear D gene. V was pared by 4 bases and J by 2 bases, with 8 bases between. Germline V CDR1 and CDR2: MDHEN, SYDVKM. CDR3 length: 13 amino acids. The CDR3 DNA follows: TGTGCCAGCAGTTCCACAGACAACTATGGCTACACCTTC. Protein sequence: CASSSTDNYGYTF.

CDR3 DNA sequence: TGTGCCTGGAGTAAATTAGGGGGAATAGACACTGAAGCTTTCTTT. This sequence encodes CAWSKLGGIDTEAFF. The chain has TRBV30 and TRBJ1-1, with TRBD1 as a possible D gene (6 bases). With 2 bases removed from V and 3 bases from J, the gap between germline ends came to 16 bases. Germline assignment: CDR1 GTSNPN and CDR2 SVGIG (reference sequence). This CDR3 has 15 amino acids.

The J gene is TRBJ2-7, the V gene TRBV5-4, with 8 bases lining up with TRBD2. The junction had 7 bases not matched to a gene; V was cut back by 2 bases and J by 3 bases. CDR1 and CDR2 from the germline V gene are SGHNT and YYREEE (reference sequence). The CDR3 is made up of 15 amino acids. The CDR3 DNA sequence: TGTGCCAGCAGCTTAGCCGGGCTAGCGGGCTACGAGCAGTACTTC. Translation gives CASSLAGLAGYEQYF.

The chain has TRBV11-2 and TRBJ1-5; 10 nucleotides match TRBD1. The CDR3 spans 15 residues. The germline gives CDR1 SGHAT, CDR2 FQNNGV. J was trimmed by 7 bases and V by 5 bases; bases with no gene match: 8. CDR3 nucleotide sequence: TGTGCCAGCAGCGCGCGACAGGGGGCAGGACAGCCCCAGCATTTT. Its translation: CASSARQGAGQPQHF. Together with reference TRBV11-2 and TRBJ1-5, the CDR3 gives the full variable domain: EAGVAQSPRYKIIEKRQSVAFWCNPISGHATLYWYQQILGQGPKLLIQFQNNGVVDDSQLPKDRFSAERLKGVDSTLKIQPAKLEDSAVYLCASSARQGAGQPQHFGDGTRLSIL.

This clone was seen once. The V gene is TRBV9, the J gene TRBJ1-2; D is perhaps TRBD1 (5 bases). Per germline, CDR1 SGDLS and CDR2 YYNGEE. This CDR3 region has 13 residues. Trimming cost V 0 bases and J 2 bases, with 5 bases left between them. The CDR3 sequence: CASSVDRNYGYTF. The CDR3 DNA reads TGTGCCAGCAGCGTAGACAGGAACTATGGCTACACCTTC.

The V gene is TRBV6-5, the J gene TRBJ2-2; a weak D match, TRBD2 (6 bases). The germline V gene encodes CDR1 MNHEY and CDR2 SVGAGI. This CDR3 has 15 amino acids. Trimming took off 2 bases at V and 5 bases at J, with 12 bases between the two ends. The CDR3 is CASSYKGLRTGELFF. DNA of the CDR3: TGTGCCAGCAGTTACAAGGGACTCCGGACCGGGGAGCTGTTTTTT.

The chain employs TRBV5-1 and TRBJ2-3; 10 bases are a match to TRBD2. The CDR3 has 15 amino acids. Germline assignment: CDR1 SGHRS and CDR2 YFSETQ. Trimming took 5 bases from V and 10 from J; bases not matched to a gene: 13. The CDR3 protein is CASRTELAGRGPQYF. The CDR3, as DNA: TGCGCCAGCAGGACGGAACTAGCGGGGCGGGGTCCGCAGTATTTT. The entire variable domain, with the rest obtained from reference TRBV5-1 and TRBJ2-3, is as follows: KAGVTQTPRYLIKTRGQQVTLSCSPISGHRSVSWYQQTPGQGLQFLFEYFSETQRNKGNFPGRFSGRQFSNSRSEMNVSTLELGDSALYLCASRTELAGRGPQYFGPGTRLTVL.

The chain recombines TRBV6-6 with TRBJ2-7; tentative D call: TRBD2 (6 bases). CDR3 length: 14 residues. The germline CDR1 and CDR2 sequences are MNHNY and SVGAGI (reference sequence). Trimming took off 6 bases at V and 3 bases at J, with 15 bases between the two ends. CDR3 sequence reads: CASRQTGTDYEQYF. The DNA of the CDR3 is TGTGCCAGCAGACAAACCGGGACTGACTACGAGCAGTACTTC.

A single count supports this clone. V usage is TRBV19 and J usage is TRBJ2-1; 7 bases map to TRBD1. Germline-derived CDR1 and CDR2 are LNHDA and SQIVND (reference sequence). This CDR3 is 16 amino acids long. With V trimmed by 5 bases and J by 2 bases, 9 bases remained unmatched. CDR3 sequence: CASSLTGTRTYNEQFF. The DNA for the CDR3 is TGTGCCAGTAGTTTGACAGGGACCAGGACCTACAATGAGCAGTTCTTC.

The table lists this clone with a count of one. The J gene is TRBJ1-2, the V gene TRBV28; 9 bases agree with TRBD1. J gave up 8 bases and V 5 bases, and 12 bases lay outside the gene matches. The germline CDR1 and CDR2 sequences are MDHEN and SYDVKM. The CDR3 totals 15 residues. The CDR3 region is CASSPPAGQGAGYTF. For the CDR3, the DNA is TGTGCCAGCAGTCCACCAGCGGGACAGGGCGCGGGCTACACCTTC.

The rearrangement uses TRBV11-2 and TRBJ2-4; D might be TRBD1 (6 bases). Germline loops: CDR1 SGHAT, CDR2 FQNNGV. Trimming removed 4 bases at V and 15 bases at J, with 10 bases between. The CDR3 has 10 amino acids. In DNA form, the CDR3 reads TGTGCCAGCAGCTCGGAACAGGGGTACTTC. Its translation is CASSSEQGYF. The whole variable domain, filled in from reference TRBV11-2 and TRBJ2-4, reads EAGVAQSPRYKIIEKRQSVAFWCNPISGHATLYWYQQILGQGPKLLIQFQNNGVVDDSQLPKDRFSAERLKGVDSTLKIQPAKLEDSAVYLCASSSEQGYFGAGTRLSVL.

The chain combines TRBV7-3 with TRBJ1-1, with 7 bases aligning to TRBD1. J was trimmed by 10 bases and V by 5 bases; bases with no gene match: 31. Germline lookup yields CDR1 SGHTA and CDR2 FQGTGA. CDR3 length equals 20 residues. CDR3 residues: CASSPNPPEGQHLVGVGAFF. As DNA, the CDR3 is TGTGCCAGCAGCCCAAATCCCCCGGAGGGACAGCACCTGGTGGGGGTGGGAGCTTTCTTT.

The chain joins TRBV19 to TRBJ2-3; tentative D call: TRBD2 (5 bases). Deletions cut 4 bases from V and 6 bases from J, with 11 bases between. This CDR3 spans 13 amino acids. The germline CDR1 and CDR2 sequences are LNHDA and SQIVND (reference sequence). For the CDR3, the DNA is TGTGCCAGTAGTACCGGGGAGACGGATACGCAGTATTTT. This translates into CASSTGETDTQYF.

The J gene is TRBJ1-2, the V gene TRBV19, with D perhaps matching TRBD1 (5 bases). CDR3 length equals 14 residues. CDR1 is LNHDA and CDR2 is SQIVND in the germline V gene (reference sequence). V shed 5 bases and J shed 2 bases, with 12 bases lying between them. CDR3 region: CASSPDRQNYGYTF. In DNA form, the CDR3 reads TGTGCCAGTAGTCCTGACAGACAGAACTATGGCTACACCTTC.

Remarks on this clone: Other nucleotide sequences from this sample produce the same CDR3. This rearrangement joins TRBV28 to TRBJ2-7; TRBD1 aligns across 11 bases. V lost 4 bases to trimming and J lost 5 bases; unmatched junction nucleotides: 10. The CDR3 spans 16 residues. Germline CDR1 MDHEN, CDR2 SYDVKM. Here the CDR3 reads CASSYPRGQGGDEQYF. In DNA, the CDR3 is TGTGCCAGCAGTTACCCCCGGGGACAGGGGGGGGACGAGCAGTACTTC.

This clone was detected once. The chain employs TRBV18 and TRBJ1-1; 7 bases are shared with TRBD1. The CDR3 length is 14 residues. CDR1 and CDR2 (germline): KGHSH, LQKENI. Unmatched junction bases numbered 8, after V lost 3 bases and J lost 7 bases. CDR3 sequence: CASSPGTDSVEAFF. The CDR3 DNA is TGTGCCAGCTCACCCGGGACAGACTCGGTTGAAGCTTTCTTT.

The genes are TRBV28 and TRBJ1-5; D unclear. Germline V lookup: CDR1 MDHEN, CDR2 SYDVKM. The CDR3 sequence is 15 residues long. The V and J ends lost 3 bases and 2 bases respectively, with 11 bases between them. CDR3 nucleotides: TGTGCCAGCAGTTTCCGAGGAATCGGCAATCAGCCCCAGCATTTT. This gives the protein CASSFRGIGNQPQHF. The complete variable domain, with remaining parts taken from reference TRBV28 and TRBJ1-5, reads DVKVTQSSRYLVKRTGEKVFLECVQDMDHENMFWYRQDPGLGLRLIYFSYDVKMKEKGDIPEGYSVSREKKERFSLILESASTNQTSMYLCASSFRGIGNQPQHFGDGTRLSIL.

The rearrangement links TRBV28 to TRBJ1-1; tentatively, D is TRBD1 (6 bases). The CDR3 spans 13 residues. CDR1 and CDR2 (germline): MDHEN, SYDVKM. V lost 10 bases and J 5 bases, leaving 17 bases between the germline ends. CDR3: CATLTGLKTEAFF. The CDR3 nucleotides are TGTGCCACCTTAACAGGGCTTAAGACTGAAGCTTTCTTT.

J is TRBJ2-5 and V is TRBV1; the table gives TRBD2 as D, unverified against the DNA. TRBV1 is noted as a pseudogene. CDR3 length: 17 amino acids. CDR3 residues: CTSSQDNRTSGQETQYF. The CDR3 DNA reads as TGCACCAGCAGCCAAGATAACCGGACTAGCGGCCAAGAGACCCAGTACTTC.

The V and J genes are TRBV28 and TRBJ1-2; TRBD1 is a possible D gene (6 bases). The V gene lost 5 bases and the J gene lost 8 bases, with 15 bases spanning the gap. Per the germline V gene, CDR1 is MDHEN and CDR2 is SYDVKM. The CDR3 loop spans 13 amino acids. CDR3 DNA: TGTGCCAGCAGTCCCCCGACAGGAGGAGGCTACACCTTC. The encoded protein is CASSPPTGGGYTF.

This rearrangement joins TRBV5-5 to TRBJ2-1; 14 nucleotides match TRBD2. Trimming cost V 4 bases and J 7 bases; bases outside gene matches: 7. The CDR3 loop spans 16 amino acids. Germline assignment: CDR1 SGHKS and CDR2 YYEKEE (reference sequence). CDR3 loop: CASSLGTSGSLNEQFF. As DNA, the CDR3 is TGTGCCAGCAGCCTCGGGACTAGCGGGAGTTTGAATGAGCAGTTCTTC.

This clone is medium-sized. The V call is TRBV2, the J call TRBJ2-2, with a possible D match to TRBD2 (5 bases). Germline V gene sequence: CDR1 SNHLY, CDR2 FYNNEI. The CDR3 sequence is 15 residues long. Between the trimmed V and J ends, which lost 11 bases and 3 bases, there was a span of 19 bases. CDR3 bases: TGTGCCGCGAAGGGTCGGGGTCGGGACACCGGGGAGCTGTTTTTT. Its protein is CAAKGRGRDTGELFF.

The chain recombines TRBV1 with TRBJ2-1; the table assigns TRBD2, which was not confirmed against the DNA. TRBV1 is a known pseudogene. CDR3 size: 14 residues. The CDR3 nucleotides are TGCACCAGCAGGGGCACTAGGGACTACAATGAGCAGTTCTTC. Its protein is CTSRGTRDYNEQFF.

This clone appeared a single time. V usage is TRBV2 and J usage is TRBJ1-2; 8 bases map to TRBD1. The V segment lost 9 bases and the J segment 3 bases; nucleotides outside the gene matches: 6. The CDR3 extends over 13 amino acids. CDR1 is SNHLY, CDR2 FYNNEI, per germline. In nucleotides, the CDR3 is TGTGCCAGGACTTTGACAGGGGACTATGGCTACACCTTC. Its protein is CARTLTGDYGYTF.

The chain has TRBV29-1 and TRBJ1-1; the match to TRBD1 covers 11 bases. Germline lookup yields CDR1 SQVTM and CDR2 ANQGSEA. The CDR3 runs to 16 residues. V dropped 5 bases and J dropped 4; count of bases not matched to a gene: 12. CDR3 protein: CSVPPRTGGLFTEAFF. CDR3 sequence (DNA): TGCAGCGTTCCCCCTAGGACAGGGGGCTTGTTCACTGAAGCTTTCTTT.

The chain uses TRBV11-3 and TRBJ2-5; TRBD1 aligns across 7 bases. J lost 2 bases, V lost 5 bases, and 2 bases had no gene match. Germline-derived CDR1 and CDR2 are SGHNT and YENEEA. This CDR3 is built from 13 residues. The CDR3 region is CASSPGQQETQYF. DNA of the CDR3: TGTGCCAGCAGCCCGGGACAGCAAGAGACCCAGTACTTC.